These T cell receptor beta chains were read from a single sample in a study of OX40 agonist ivuxolimab in advanced cancers. Profiled with immunoSEQ multiplex PCR; TCRdb holds only in-frame clones, not every one. The table has about 92,000 clones, approximately 91% seen once; the top ten hold roughly 0.32%. The sample was CD4+ or CD8+ T cells sorted from blood, taken in a trial of the OX40 agonist ivuxolimab. The receptors here all came from an adult with an advanced solid tumor such as melanoma, head and neck, liver or kidney cancer. Each CDR3 is given with its conserved first and last residue. A D gene is named only where the DNA matches it firmly. Only some rows state a clone size, as once, few, many or a class for expanded clones.

clone_size j_call d_call v_call cdr3_length cdr3_aa cdr3_nt
- TRBJ2-3 TRBD1 TRBV10-2 17 CASSGDRGLLSTDTQYF TGCGCCAGCAGCGGGGACAGGGGGCTACTGAGCACAGATACGCAGTATTTT
- TRBJ2-1 TRBD2 TRBV11-2 18 CASSLVGAGLAIYNEQFF TGTGCCAGCAGCTTAGTAGGAGCGGGACTAGCGATATACAATGAGCAGTTCTTC
- TRBJ2-5 TRBD1 TRBV6-1 14 CASRDADRAETQYF TGTGCCAGCAGGGATGCTGACAGGGCTGAGACCCAGTACTTC
- TRBJ2-3 TRBD2 TRBV19 15 CASSRTSVSTDTQYF TGTGCCAGTAGCCGGACTAGCGTTTCGACAGATACGCAGTATTTT
- TRBJ2-3 TRBD2 TRBV23-1 14 CAPRGTSGLDTQYF TGCGCCCCCCGGGGGACTAGCGGGTTGGATACGCAGTATTTT
- TRBJ2-1 TRBD2 TRBV7-2 19 CASSPGTSGPTGSRNEQFF TGTGCCAGCAGCCCTGGGACTAGCGGACCCACCGGTTCCCGCAATGAGCAGTTCTTC
- TRBJ1-5 - TRBV7-9 12 CASSQLNQPQHF TGTGCCAGCAGCCAATTAAATCAGCCCCAGCATTTT
- TRBJ2-3 - TRBV27 14 CASSLGLARDTQYF TGTGCCAGCAGTTTAGGGCTAGCGAGGGATACGCAGTATTTT
- TRBJ2-1 - TRBV20-1 11 CSALGVNEQFF TGCAGTGCCCTGGGAGTCAATGAGCAGTTCTTC
- TRBJ2-2 TRBD1 TRBV7-3 16 CASSLTGQGSTGELFF TGTGCCAGCAGCTTAACGGGACAGGGCTCCACCGGGGAGCTGTTTTTT
- TRBJ1-5 - TRBV19 15 CASSIRPNSNQPQHF TGTGCCAGTAGTATACGGCCTAATAGCAATCAGCCCCAGCATTTT
- TRBJ2-7 TRBD1 TRBV5-8 15 CASSRSGTGVDEQYF TGTGCCAGCAGCAGATCCGGGACAGGGGTTGACGAGCAGTACTTC
- TRBJ2-1 - TRBV4-3 14 CASSQDGARNEQFF TGCGCCAGCAGCCAAGACGGGGCCCGCAATGAGCAGTTCTTC
- TRBJ1-6 - TRBV4-1 17 CASSQVNPGLIGSPLHF TGCGCCAGCAGCCAAGTTAACCCGGGGCTAATAGGGTCACCCCTCCACTTT
- TRBJ1-1 TRBD1 TRBV5-1 15 CASSLVGQGNTEAFF TGCGCCAGCAGCTTGGTGGGACAGGGGAACACTGAAGCTTTCTTT
- TRBJ1-2 TRBD1 TRBV5-1 13 CASRGQGLQGYTF TGCGCCAGCAGGGGACAGGGTCTCCAAGGCTACACCTTC
- TRBJ2-7 - TRBV30 13 CAWSPGSPYEQYF TGTGCCTGGAGTCCGGGCAGCCCCTACGAGCAGTACTTC
- TRBJ2-2 TRBD2 TRBV11-3 17 CASSLSSGSLGTGELFF TGTGCCAGCAGCTTGTCTAGCGGGAGCCTGGGGACCGGGGAGCTGTTTTTT
- TRBJ2-1 - TRBV21-1 14 CASSKARKNNEQFF TGTGCCAGCAGCAAAGCCCGGAAGAACAATGAGCAGTTCTTC
- TRBJ1-1 - TRBV10-3 13 CALRTDFGTEAFF TGTGCCCTTCGGACAGATTTTGGCACTGAAGCTTTCTTT
- TRBJ1-5 TRBD1 TRBV27 12 CASRTGNQPQHF TGTGCCAGCAGGACAGGGAATCAGCCCCAGCATTTT
- TRBJ1-3 - TRBV9 14 CASSVGGDGNTIYF TGTGCCAGCAGCGTAGGTGGGGATGGAAACACCATATATTTT
- TRBJ1-2 TRBD1 TRBV28 14 CASRSTGASYGYTF TGTGCCAGCAGGTCGACAGGGGCTTCTTATGGCTACACCTTC
- TRBJ2-2 TRBD2 TRBV7-2 17 CASSLVRLADNTGELFF TGTGCCAGCAGCTTAGTCCGTCTAGCGGACAACACCGGGGAGCTGTTTTTT
- TRBJ2-2 TRBD1 TRBV28 15 CASRGQGENTGELFF TGTGCCAGCAGGGGACAGGGCGAGAACACCGGGGAGCTGTTTTTT
once TRBJ2-7 TRBD2 TRBV6-6 14 CASSLAGVPYEQYF TGTGCCAGCAGTTTGGCGGGGGTGCCCTACGAGCAGTACTTC
- TRBJ2-5 - TRBV28 14 CASSLLGSEETQYF TGTGCCAGCAGTTTATTAGGCTCTGAAGAGACCCAGTACTTC
- TRBJ2-6 - TRBV11-2 18 CASSSFDSRVSGANVLTF TGTGCCAGCAGCTCCTTTGACAGCCGTGTCTCTGGGGCCAACGTCCTGACTTTC
- TRBJ1-5 TRBD1 TRBV19 14 CASTPTGSSQPQHF TGTGCCAGTACCCCGACAGGGTCGAGTCAGCCCCAGCATTTT
- TRBJ1-2 - TRBV30 13 CAWSLERVVGYTF TGTGCCTGGAGTCTGGAAAGGGTGGTTGGCTACACCTTC
- TRBJ2-5 - TRBV7-9 15 CASSLAGRAQETQYF TGTGCCAGCAGCTTAGCGGGCAGGGCCCAAGAGACCCAGTACTTC
- TRBJ2-7 TRBD1 TRBV7-9 15 CASSSHGTGNHEQYF TGTGCCAGCAGCTCCCATGGGACAGGGAACCACGAGCAGTACTTC
- TRBJ1-2 - TRBV5-4 12 CASSLDGYGYTF TGTGCCAGCAGCTTAGATGGCTATGGCTACACCTTC
- TRBJ2-3 TRBD2 TRBV18 21 CASSPLPPTSGKTGGPDTQYF TGTGCCAGCTCACCCCTCCCTCCGACTAGCGGAAAGACCGGGGGCCCAGATACGCAGTATTTT
- TRBJ2-5 - TRBV18 12 CASSPQQETQYF TGTGCCAGCTCACCTCAACAAGAGACCCAGTACTTC
- TRBJ2-3 TRBD2 TRBV5-1 14 CASSTGTITDTQYF TGCGCCAGCAGCACCGGGACTATCACGGATACGCAGTATTTT
- TRBJ2-7 - TRBV7-8 14 CASTTDREAYEQYF TGTGCCAGCACCACAGACAGGGAGGCCTACGAGCAGTACTTC